This TCR beta chain was identified during a study of shared clonotypes between healthy human individuals. Findings and caveats of the study: The study found lower generation probabilities in non-shared clonotypes than in those shared by all four donors.

Concerning this clone itself: Its cognate antigen is unknown. Other DNA sequences in this specimen translate into the identical CDR3.

The CDR3 loop spans 13 amino acids. Looked up from germline, CDR1 is SGHRS and CDR2 is YFSETQ. Trimming took off 0 bases at V and 0 bases at J, with 4 bases between the two ends. The naive CD8 population came from CD45RO-negative cells selected for CCR7, without terminally differentiated effector memory CD45RA+ cells. Repertoires were generated with immunoSEQ multiplex PCR, while TCRdb's copy carries only in-frame clones and drops some. Here the sample spans millions of clones, approximately 94% being singletons. The sample taken for sequencing was naive CD8+ T cells from PBMCs. The chain is built from TRBV5-1 and TRBJ2-7; D call uncertain. The sequence was collected from a man younger than 35 in good health. Some clones in this sample may be carry-over from other donors' samples. Here the CDR3 DNA reads TGCGCCAGCAGCTTGGGGGCCTCCTACGAGCAGTACTTC. This sequence encodes CASSLGASYEQYF.